These 23 T cell receptor beta chains came from one sample sequenced in a study of OX40 agonist ivuxolimab in advanced cancers. The table came from immunoSEQ multiplex PCR; TCRdb's copy has only in-frame clones and leaves some out. In the table there are roughly 110,000 clones, around nine tenths of which are singletons. Sequencing was performed on CD4+ or CD8+ T cells sorted from blood, taken in a trial of the OX40 agonist ivuxolimab. These receptors originate from an adult with an advanced solid tumor such as melanoma, head and neck, liver or kidney cancer.

The rearrangement uses TRBV6-5 and TRBJ1-1; TRBD1 might be the D (6 bases). The CDR3 extends over 14 amino acids. The germline V gene has CDR1 MNHEY and CDR2 SVGAGI. Deletions cut 6 bases from V and 0 bases from J, with 11 bases between. CDR3 region: CASRSGTMNTEAFF. The CDR3 bases are TGTGCCAGCAGGTCCGGGACAATGAACACTGAAGCTTTCTTT.

CDR3 sequence (DNA): TGTGCCAGCAGCTTTGGATACCGGGGAATTGCCTATGGCTACACCTTC. Its translation is CASSFGYRGIAYGYTF. The gene calls are TRBV7-2 and TRBJ1-2, with no clear D. Germline CDR1 is SGHTA and CDR2 is FQGNSA. CDR3 length: 16 residues. The V end lost 3 bases, the J end lost 4 bases, and 18 bases lay between the germline ends.

The chain has TRBV19 and TRBJ2-1; 16 bases match TRBD2. The V gene end was trimmed by 7 bases and the J gene end by 9 bases; junction bases not matched to a gene: 15. The germline gives CDR1 LNHDA, CDR2 SQIVND (reference sequence). The CDR3 has 18 amino acids. This CDR3 is CASNPGLAGGKPYGEQFF. The CDR3, as DNA: TGTGCCAGTAACCCGGGACTAGCGGGGGGGAAACCCTACGGTGAGCAGTTCTTC.

The count of this clone is one. The rearrangement uses TRBV19 and TRBJ2-2; D gene ambiguous. This CDR3 has 14 residues. Germline loops: CDR1 LNHDA, CDR2 SQIVND (reference sequence). The V and J ends lost 3 bases and 4 bases respectively, with 9 bases between them. The CDR3 here is CASSMRWSTGELFF. In DNA form, the CDR3 reads TGTGCCAGTAGTATGAGGTGGTCCACCGGGGAGCTGTTTTTT.

The chain joins TRBV27 to TRBJ1-5; D is uncertain. CDR3 size: 14 residues. Trimming took off 1 base at V and 2 bases at J, with 6 bases between the two ends. The germline V gene has CDR1 MNHEY and CDR2 SMNVEV (reference sequence). The CDR3 nucleotides are TGTGCCAGCAGTTTATTTACGGGCAATCAGCCCCAGCATTTT. As protein: CASSLFTGNQPQHF.

This rearrangement joins TRBV4-1 to TRBJ2-5, with TRBD2 matching 15 bases. Germline CDR1 and CDR2: MGHRA and YSYEKL. V was clipped by 0 bases and J by 2 bases; unmatched bases: 1. The CDR3 consists of 17 residues. The DNA of the CDR3 is TGCGCCAGCAGCCAAGAGGGACTAGCGGGGGGTCAAGAGACCCAGTACTTC. This sequence encodes CASSQEGLAGGQETQYF.

V is TRBV6-1 and J is TRBJ1-4, with a possible D match to TRBD1 (5 bases). Per germline, CDR1 MNHNS and CDR2 SASEGT. CDR3 length: 14 residues. Trimming cost V 6 bases and J 0 bases, with 8 bases left between them. CDR3 region: CASRGGTTNEKLFF. CDR3 DNA: TGTGCCAGCAGGGGGGGGACAACTAATGAAAAACTGTTTTTT.

The rearrangement joins TRBV18 to TRBJ1-3; possible D gene TRBD1, 5 bases. CDR1 and CDR2 from the germline V gene are KGHSH and LQKENI. The CDR3 is 15 residues long. Trimming stripped 2 bases from V and 2 bases from J, with 10 bases between. In DNA, the CDR3 is TGTGCCAGCTCACCAGGCAGGGCTACTGGAAACACCATATATTTT. Protein: CASSPGRATGNTIYF.

V gene TRBV5-1 combines with J gene TRBJ1-3; tentatively, D is TRBD1 (5 bases). Germline V lookup: CDR1 SGHRS, CDR2 YFSETQ. The CDR3 consists of 15 residues. Trimming took off 0 bases at V and 5 bases at J, with 12 bases between the two ends. CDR3 protein: CASSLGLPGRNTIYF. CDR3 sequence (DNA): TGCGCCAGCAGCTTGGGTCTCCCAGGGAGAAACACCATATATTTT.

The chain employs TRBV7-2 and TRBJ2-7; the D gene is possibly TRBD1 (6 bases). V lost 2 bases and J 0 bases, leaving 14 bases between the germline ends. This CDR3 is built from 16 residues. Germline CDR1 SGHTA, CDR2 FQGNSA. DNA for the CDR3: TGTGCCAGCAGCTTATCCCCGACAGGTTCCTCCTACGAGCAGTACTTC. This codes for CASSLSPTGSSYEQYF.

This clone has a single count. The chain is built from TRBV28 and TRBJ1-4; D remains ambiguous. Germline V gene data show CDR1 as MDHEN and CDR2 as SYDVKM. The CDR3 contains 14 residues. The V gene lost 3 bases and the J gene lost 7 bases, with 12 bases spanning the gap. Here the CDR3 DNA reads TGTGCCAGCAGTTTTAGGCGGTTAGGTGAAAAACTGTTTTTT. The encoded protein is CASSFRRLGEKLFF.

V usage is TRBV28 and J usage is TRBJ2-4; no firm D call. Germline V gives CDR1 MDHEN, CDR2 SYDVKM. Trimming left V 8 bases short and J 0 bases short, with 5 bases between. This CDR3 region has 12 residues. The CDR3 region is CASSLAKNIQYF. In DNA form, the CDR3 reads TGTGCCAGCTCGTTAGCCAAAAACATTCAGTACTTC. The complete variable domain, with remaining parts taken from reference TRBV28 and TRBJ2-4, reads DVKVTQSSRYLVKRTGEKVFLECVQDMDHENMFWYRQDPGLGLRLIYFSYDVKMKEKGDIPEGYSVSREKKERFSLILESASTNQTSMYLCASSLAKNIQYFGAGTRLSVL.

This clone was recorded once. The chain has TRBV7-7 and TRBJ1-5; D remains unclear. V dropped 1 base and J dropped 7 bases, with 8 bases sitting between them. Germline V gives CDR1 SSHAT, CDR2 FNYEAQ (reference sequence). This CDR3 is built from 13 residues. DNA of the CDR3: TGTGCCAGCAGCTTAGATTCCCAACAGCCCCAGCATTTT. It translates to CASSLDSQQPQHF.

This clone came up a few times. The rearrangement links TRBV4-2 to TRBJ2-5; 9 nucleotides align to TRBD2. V lost 1 base, J lost 4 bases, and 7 bases stayed unmatched. CDR3 length equals 16 residues. Germline CDR1 is LGHNA and CDR2 is YNFKEQ. The CDR3 region is CASSQGRGGQRETQYF. The CDR3 nucleotides read TGTGCCAGCAGCCAAGGGCGGGGGGGCCAGAGAGAGACCCAGTACTTC.

The rearrangement joins TRBV30 to TRBJ2-4; the D is unclear. Germline V lookup: CDR1 GTSNPN, CDR2 SVGIG (reference sequence). The CDR3 covers 14 residues. Trimming stripped 1 base from V and 2 bases from J, with 9 bases between. CDR3: CAWSANWSKNIQYF. The DNA of the CDR3 is TGTGCCTGGAGTGCGAATTGGTCCAAAAACATTCAGTACTTC.

The V gene is TRBV14, the J gene TRBJ1-5, with a tentative D call TRBD1 (5 bases). The CDR3 has 15 residues. The V end lost 2 bases, the J end lost 2 bases, and 10 bases lay between the germline ends. Looked up from germline, CDR1 is SGHDN and CDR2 is FVKESK. The CDR3 reads CASSQRVGGNQPQHF. The CDR3 DNA sequence: TGTGCCAGCAGCCAACGGGTAGGGGGCAATCAGCCCCAGCATTTT.

This chain connects TRBV6-1 to TRBJ1-2, with 7 positions matching TRBD1. Unmatched junction bases numbered 9, after V lost 8 bases and J lost 0 bases. Germline assignment: CDR1 MNHNS and CDR2 SASEGT. The CDR3 consists of 15 residues. The CDR3 sequence: CASDMLGTANYGYTF. CDR3 bases: TGTGCCAGCGATATGTTGGGGACAGCTAACTATGGCTACACCTTC.

V gene TRBV4-2 combines with J gene TRBJ1-2; 8 positions match TRBD1. V trimming: 1 base; J trimming: 8 bases; junction bases outside the gene matches: 9. Germline CDR1 reads LGHNA; CDR2 reads YNFKEQ. This CDR3 region has 15 residues. The CDR3 nucleotides read TGTGCCAGCAGCCAAGCCGGGACAGGTGGGTCGGGCTACACCTTC. Translated, it gives CASSQAGTGGSGYTF.

In its sample, this clone was seen once. The rearrangement joins TRBV6-5 to TRBJ2-7; D tentatively reads TRBD1 or TRBD2 (5 bases each). Germline lookup yields CDR1 MNHEY and CDR2 SVGAGI. The CDR3 totals 15 residues. V was pared by 4 bases and J by 0 bases, with 13 bases between. CDR3: CASSSSGTVSYEQYF. The CDR3 DNA follows: TGTGCCAGCAGTTCCTCCGGGACGGTCTCCTACGAGCAGTACTTC.

The chain joins TRBV7-6 to TRBJ2-3, with TRBD2 matching over 15 bases. Per germline, CDR1 SGHVS and CDR2 FNYEAQ. V lost 5 bases to trimming and J lost 0 bases; unmatched junction nucleotides: 6. This CDR3 comprises 18 residues. As DNA, the CDR3 is TGTGCCAGCAGCCCAGGACTAGCGGGGGGGCGTAGCACAGATACGCAGTATTTT. Amino acid sequence: CASSPGLAGGRSTDTQYF.

The chain links TRBV19 to TRBJ2-5; possibly TRBD2 for D (6 bases). V lost 5 bases to trimming and J lost 8 bases, with 9 bases between them. CDR1 and CDR2 (germline): LNHDA, SQIVND (reference sequence). The length of the CDR3 is 11 residues. The CDR3 protein is CASSVGGTQYF. CDR3 nucleotide sequence: TGTGCCAGTAGTGTCGGGGGAACCCAGTACTTC.

This chain connects TRBV5-1 to TRBJ2-3; 9 bases line up with TRBD1. Losses at the gene ends were 1 base for V and 2 bases for J; bases not matched to a gene: 8. The CDR3 has 17 amino acids. Germline V gene data show CDR1 as SGHRS and CDR2 as YFSETQ. The CDR3 DNA sequence: TGCGCCAGCAGCTTGCTGCACAGGGGGCTCTCCACAGATACGCAGTATTTT. Amino acid sequence: CASSLLHRGLSTDTQYF.

The V gene is TRBV29-1, the J gene TRBJ1-1; tentatively, D is TRBD1 (5 bases). V was clipped by 4 bases and J by 5 bases, with 11 bases between them. The CDR3 has 12 amino acids. Germline-derived CDR1 and CDR2 are SQVTM and ANQGSEA. The CDR3 coding sequence is TGCAGCGTTGGTTCCCAGGGTACTGAAGCTTTCTTT. This translates into CSVGSQGTEAFF. Full variable domain (remainder filled in from reference TRBV29-1 and TRBJ1-1): SAVISQKPSRDICQRGTSLTIQCQVDSQVTMMFWYRQQPGQSLTLIATANQGSEATYESGFVIDKFPISRPNLTFSTLTVSNMSPEDSSIYLCSVGSQGTEAFFGQGTRLTVV.